The rows below give T cell receptor beta chains drawn from one sample of a study of T cells in Graves' hyperthyroidism and ophthalmopathy. Each CDR3 protein is one row after TCRdb ran MiXCR on the multiplex PCR reads. The sample shows 300,000 to 450,000 distinct CDR3 sequences, 15% of them seen only once. Sequenced: blood. The source is a woman in her 30s with Graves' hyperthyroidism. Both conserved end residues are part of each CDR3. The order of the fields is CDR3 protein, D gene, V gene, clone size. A D gene is named only where the DNA matches it firmly. Size tells how often a clone was seen (once, few, many) or the class of an expanded clone, and some rows leave it out.

CDR3: CASGPTGTTVEQYF
D: TRBD2
V: TRBV6-1
size: -

CDR3: CASSPGEIAEAFF
D: -
V: TRBV7-9
size: -

CDR3: CSARVGLLTYEQYF
D: -
V: TRBV20-1
size: few

CDR3: CASSHDRGYGYTF
D: TRBD1
V: TRBV10-2
size: many

CDR3: CASSARGLAGSTDTQYF
D: TRBD2
V: TRBV11-2
size: -

CDR3: CASSLGLADTQYF
D: -
V: TRBV11-2
size: few

CDR3: CASSWTGGLLNTEAFF
D: TRBD1
V: TRBV14
size: few

CDR3: CATNREPGGVDSNQPQHF
D: TRBD1
V: TRBV24-1
size: few

CDR3: CASSPRSQGRKLFF
D: -
V: TRBV7-9
size: -

CDR3: CSVTGLVSTGELFF
D: TRBD2
V: TRBV29-1
size: many

CDR3: CASSSRQGSKGPQHF
D: TRBD1
V: TRBV5-6
size: -

CDR3: CASSSGGQGLNTEAFF
D: TRBD1
V: TRBV28
size: many

CDR3: CAWSVLGMSQHF
D: -
V: TRBV30
size: many

CDR3: CASSLDLFLTYNEQFF
D: -
V: TRBV11-2
size: many

CDR3: CASSLAWRGAYEQYF
D: TRBD2
V: TRBV7-2
size: many

CDR3: CASSQIRSNQPQHF
D: -
V: TRBV4-2
size: -

CDR3: CSAGTRLTDTQYF
D: TRBD2
V: TRBV29-1
size: -

CDR3: CASSLRVDGSYEQYF
D: -
V: TRBV12-3/TRBV12-4
size: many

CDR3: CATSRDAGGGGEQYF
D: -
V: TRBV15
size: -

CDR3: CASSREDRAGNTIYF
D: TRBD1
V: TRBV13
size: few

CDR3: CASSQLADTQYF
D: -
V: TRBV3-1
size: many

CDR3: CASSLDAGAVYEQYF
D: TRBD2
V: TRBV5-1
size: many

CDR3: CASSNRGVGELFF
D: TRBD1
V: TRBV11-3
size: few

CDR3: CASSQVLNRRGETQYF
D: -
V: TRBV3-1
size: -

CDR3: CASSIASAGEQYF
D: -
V: TRBV19
size: -

CDR3: CASSGTGIYNEQFF
D: TRBD1
V: TRBV5-1
size: many

CDR3: CASSFHREFTTEAFF
D: -
V: TRBV28
size: many

CDR3: CASSPTTGERNSPLHF
D: TRBD1
V: TRBV4-1
size: -

CDR3: CASSPDDRNQPQHF
D: -
V: TRBV5-1
size: few

CDR3: CAGHSPSGPTYNEQFF
D: -
V: TRBV18
size: few

CDR3: CASSFDRSYEQYF
D: -
V: TRBV5-1
size: many

CDR3: CASSLSGLAGAPLYNEQFF
D: TRBD2
V: TRBV27
size: -

CDR3: CASSAETGDTGEKLFF
D: TRBD1
V: TRBV9
size: -

CDR3: CSACEVGQPQHF
D: -
V: TRBV20-1
size: -

CDR3: CASFSGTSVNEQYF
D: TRBD2
V: TRBV18
size: many

CDR3: CATSVLNTEAFF
D: -
V: TRBV15
size: many

CDR3: CAISGGAGETQYF
D: -
V: TRBV10-3
size: few

CDR3: CASSDREGYNEQFF
D: -
V: TRBV2
size: many

CDR3: CASSFNPATNEKLFF
D: -
V: TRBV11-2
size: many

CDR3: CASSTSSNQPQHF
D: -
V: TRBV5-1
size: -

CDR3: CASSYTPWQSSNQPQHF
D: -
V: TRBV6-5
size: many

CDR3: CATLQGETQYF
D: -
V: TRBV19
size: -

CDR3: CASRLGGGEVGYTF
D: -
V: TRBV2
size: few

CDR3: CASSHGDRSYEQYF
D: -
V: TRBV3-1
size: many

CDR3: CASRLVGSTYEQYF
D: -
V: TRBV28
size: many

CDR3: CASSSPGGSSTKNIQYF
D: -
V: TRBV6-1
size: -

CDR3: CASSQRQGGGNQPQHF
D: TRBD1
V: TRBV4-1
size: few

CDR3: CSVETGRHGYTF
D: -
V: TRBV29-1
size: -

CDR3: CAISENGGELFF
D: -
V: TRBV10-3
size: many